This entry lists 30 T cell receptor beta chains sequenced from one sample in a study of shared clonotypes between healthy human individuals. Repertoires were generated with immunoSEQ multiplex PCR, while TCRdb's copy carries only in-frame clones and drops some. This table holds more than 2 million clones, about 94% found once. Terminally differentiated effector memory CD45RA+ cells were left out of the naive CD8 fraction, which was CD45RO-negative and positively selected for CCR7. Material: naive CD8+ T cells sorted from blood. The receptors were sampled from a man between 18 and 35 years old in good health.

This clone was seen a single time. The chain links TRBV10-1 to TRBJ2-2; 12 positions agree with TRBD2. V gave up 2 bases and J gave up 5 bases; unmatched junction bases: 3. Germline loops: CDR1 WNHNN, CDR2 SYGVQD (reference sequence). The CDR3 covers 16 residues. For the CDR3, the DNA is TGCGCCAGCAGTGAGAGACTAGCGGGAGAAACCGGGGAGCTGTTTTTT. Protein: CASSERLAGETGELFF.

The chain joins TRBV7-2 to TRBJ2-3; TRBD2 is a possible D gene (5 bases). The CDR3 runs to 14 residues. Germline values: CDR1 SGHTA, CDR2 FQGNSA. Trimming cost V 5 bases and J 4 bases, with 13 bases left between them. The CDR3 spells CASSPIEGADTQYF. Here the CDR3 DNA reads TGTGCCAGCAGCCCCATTGAGGGAGCAGATACGCAGTATTTT.

The rearrangement links TRBV29-1 to TRBJ1-5; TRBD1 agrees at 9 bases. CDR1 is SQVTM and CDR2 is ANQGSEA in the germline V gene. The length of the CDR3 is 13 residues. Losses at the gene ends were 4 bases for V and 6 bases for J; bases not matched to a gene: 4. DNA for the CDR3: TGCAGCGTTGGGACAGGGGCGGGTCAGCCCCAGCATTTT. Encoded protein: CSVGTGAGQPQHF.

This chain uses TRBV4-1 with TRBJ2-1; maybe TRBD1 (6 bases). This CDR3 comprises 15 residues. Germline-derived CDR1 and CDR2 are MGHRA and YSYEKL. V dropped 2 bases and J dropped 6 bases, with 14 bases sitting between them. CDR3 in amino acids: CASSQNTGFRNEQFF. DNA for the CDR3: TGCGCCAGCAGCCAAAACACAGGGTTTCGCAATGAGCAGTTCTTC.

The gene calls are TRBV10-2 and TRBJ2-2; 10 bases are a match to TRBD2. This CDR3 is 18 amino acids long. CDR1 is WSHSY, CDR2 SAAADI, per germline. V lost 4 bases and J lost 0; bases outside the gene matches: 8. Here the CDR3 reads CASSGLAGRATNTGELFF. CDR3 DNA sequence: TGCGCCAGCAGTGGACTAGCGGGCAGGGCGACGAACACCGGGGAGCTGTTTTTT.

The chain has TRBV7-3 and TRBJ1-1, with unresolved D. Per germline, CDR1 SGHTA and CDR2 FQGTGA. This CDR3 is built from 13 residues. Trimming shortened V by 4 bases and J by 3 bases, and 9 bases separated the two germline ends. CDR3 nucleotide sequence: TGTGCCAGCAGCTCGACTGGTTACACTGAAGCTTTCTTT. This gives the protein CASSSTGYTEAFF.

The V call is TRBV7-2, the J call TRBJ2-2; D ambiguous. CDR1 is SGHTA and CDR2 is FQGNSA in the germline V gene. Deletions cut 4 bases from V and 0 bases from J, with 15 bases between. The CDR3 covers 17 residues. The CDR3 DNA reads TGTGCCAGCAGCTCACCTATACAGAGAACGAACACCGGGGAGCTGTTTTTT. It translates to CASSSPIQRTNTGELFF.

This rearrangement joins TRBV27 to TRBJ1-6; weak D call: TRBD1 (5 bases). The CDR3 totals 12 residues. CDR1 is MNHEY, CDR2 SMNVEV, per germline (reference sequence). V shed 6 bases and J shed 10 bases, with 10 bases lying between them. The CDR3 DNA reads TGTGCCAGCAGAGGGGAGGGGTCACCCCTCCACTTT. As protein: CASRGEGSPLHF.

V is TRBV21-1 and J is TRBJ2-7. TRBV21-1 is designated a pseudogene. The CDR3 has 13 amino acids. The CDR3 sequence is CASGGPRGHEQYF. The CDR3 coding sequence is TGTGCCAGCGGGGGGCCCCGCGGCCACGAGCAGTACTTC.

The gene calls are TRBV28 and TRBJ1-2; the D is unclear. This CDR3 region has 14 residues. CDR1 is MDHEN and CDR2 is SYDVKM in the germline V gene. Trimming stripped 6 bases from V and 0 bases from J, with 11 bases between. The CDR3 DNA is TGTGCCAGCAGACATAGACCGGCTAACTATGGCTACACCTTC. Protein sequence: CASRHRPANYGYTF.

The V gene is TRBV6-1, the J gene TRBJ2-1; TRBD2 aligns across 10 bases. Germline values: CDR1 MNHNS, CDR2 SASEGT. Trimming at V came to 7 bases and at J to 4 bases, leaving 7 bases not matched to a gene. This CDR3 comprises 15 residues. CDR3 in amino acids: CASNSGTSAYNEQFF. CDR3 nucleotide sequence: TGTGCCAGCAATTCCGGGACTAGCGCGTACAATGAGCAGTTCTTC.

This clone was seen only a few times. J is TRBJ2-7 and V is TRBV6-1; a possible D gene is TRBD1 (6 bases). This CDR3 contains 15 residues. V lost 6 bases, J lost 2 bases, and 17 bases lay in between. Germline CDR1 MNHNS, CDR2 SASEGT. The DNA of the CDR3 is TGTGCCAGCAGACAAACAGGGATCGGGCCCTACGAGCAGTACTTC. Translation: CASRQTGIGPYEQYF.

In its sample, this clone was seen once. The chain has TRBV7-8 and TRBJ1-6; D is ambiguous. Trimming pared 2 bases from V and 17 bases from J, leaving 16 bases between. The germline V gene encodes CDR1 SGHVS and CDR2 FQNEAQ. The CDR3 is 13 residues long. Written as DNA, the CDR3 is TGTGCCAGCAGCTTACCCGAGCACGGCCAAATCCACTTT. Protein: CASSLPEHGQIHF. Full variable domain (remainder filled in from reference TRBV7-8 and TRBJ1-6): GAGVSQSPRYKVAKRGQDVALRCDPISGHVSLFWYQQALGQGPEFLTYFQNEAQLDKSGLPSDRFFAERPEGSVSTLKIQRTQQEDSAVYLCASSLPEHGQIHFGNGTRLTVT.

The rearrangement links TRBV6-1 to TRBJ2-7; 9 bases map to TRBD2. Trimming removed 4 bases from V and 3 bases from J; junction bases left unmatched: 10. This CDR3 is 16 amino acids long. CDR1 and CDR2 from the germline V gene are MNHNS and SASEGT. CDR3 bases: TGTGCCAGCAGTGCGGGAGCTAGCGGGGTACACTACGAGCAGTACTTC. Protein product: CASSAGASGVHYEQYF.

The chain is built from TRBV5-6 and TRBJ1-2; D is undetermined. The CDR3 is made up of 15 amino acids. Trimming shortened V by 4 bases and J by 6 bases, and 19 bases separated the two germline ends. The germline CDR1 and CDR2 sequences are SGHDT and YYEEEE. The CDR3 here is CASSKAGRQSDGYTF. CDR3 DNA: TGTGCCAGCAGCAAGGCGGGCAGACAATCTGATGGCTACACCTTC.

The CDR3 DNA reads as TGTGCCTGGATCCGGGGGAACACCGGGGAGCTGTTTTTT. Translated, it gives CAWIRGNTGELFF. The chain recombines TRBV30 with TRBJ2-2, with D tentatively TRBD2 (5 bases). CDR1 and CDR2 (germline): GTSNPN, SVGIG (reference sequence). Trimming removed 4 bases at V and 1 base at J, with 7 bases between. This CDR3 is 13 amino acids long.

The V gene is TRBV5-4, the J gene TRBJ1-2; TRBD1 might be the D (6 bases). Germline V gene sequence: CDR1 SGHNT, CDR2 YYREEE (reference sequence). The CDR3 contains 15 residues. The germline V and J ends were trimmed by 4 bases and 0 bases, with 13 bases remaining between them. The CDR3 sequence: CASSDSGQPNYGYTF. DNA of the CDR3: TGTGCCAGCAGCGATAGTGGACAGCCTAACTATGGCTACACCTTC.

This clone appeared a single time. The chain employs TRBV9 and TRBJ1-4, with D perhaps TRBD1 (5 bases). The V gene's germline CDR1 is SGDLS and CDR2 YYNGEE. CDR3 length equals 16 residues. Trimming took 0 bases from V and 0 from J, leaving 9 bases between them. The CDR3 nucleotides are TGTGCCAGCAGCGTAGGTGGGGCGGCAACTAATGAAAAACTGTTTTTT. The encoded protein is CASSVGGAATNEKLFF.

The chain couples TRBV13 to TRBJ1-6, with 7 bases identical to TRBD1. V lost 4 bases to trimming and J lost 4 bases; unmatched junction nucleotides: 4. Germline loops: CDR1 PRHDT, CDR2 FYEKMQ (reference sequence). This CDR3 has 15 residues. CDR3 sequence: CASSYGQEYNSPLHF. Here the CDR3 DNA reads TGTGCCAGCAGCTACGGACAGGAGTATAATTCACCCCTCCACTTT.

This chain joins TRBV28 and TRBJ1-1; D is perhaps TRBD1 (5 bases). The ends were cut back, 3 bases at V and 3 bases at J, with 17 bases in the middle. The germline gives CDR1 MDHEN, CDR2 SYDVKM. This CDR3 has 16 residues. The CDR3 DNA follows: TGTGCCAGCAGTTTCGGGGCGCCCGGGAGGGACACTGAAGCTTTCTTT. As protein: CASSFGAPGRDTEAFF.

V usage is TRBV14 and J usage is TRBJ2-7; perhaps TRBD1 as D (5 bases). V lost 0 bases and J 0 bases, leaving 12 bases between the germline ends. Germline CDR1 reads SGHDN; CDR2 reads FVKESK. The CDR3 extends over 16 amino acids. CDR3 in DNA: TGTGCCAGCAGCCAAGAATCAGGGTTGAGCTCCTACGAGCAGTACTTC. It translates to CASSQESGLSSYEQYF. Complete variable domain (other parts from reference TRBV14 and TRBJ2-7): EAGVTQFPSHSVIEKGQTVTLRCDPISGHDNLYWYRRVMGKEIKFLLHFVKESKQDESGMPNNRFLAERTGGTYSTLKVQPAELEDSGVYFCASSQESGLSSYEQYFGPGTRLTVT.

The CDR3 sequence is CAWSPPFAGQETQYF. The CDR3 bases are TGTGCCTGGAGTCCCCCCTTCGCGGGTCAAGAGACCCAGTACTTC. This chain connects TRBV30 to TRBJ2-5, with D perhaps matching TRBD2 (5 bases). CDR1 and CDR2 from the germline V gene are GTSNPN and SVGIG (reference sequence). This CDR3 is 15 amino acids long. Trimming removed 2 bases at V and 2 bases at J, with 15 bases between.

J is TRBJ1-6 and V is TRBV27; D possibly corresponds to TRBD1 (5 bases). The CDR3 is made up of 12 amino acids. The V end lost 5 bases, the J end lost 9 bases, and 8 bases lay between the germline ends. The germline V gene encodes CDR1 MNHEY and CDR2 SMNVEV (reference sequence). The CDR3 DNA follows: TGTGCCAGCAGTATAGGGGTTTCACCCCTCCACTTT. Amino acids: CASSIGVSPLHF.

The chain joins TRBV28 to TRBJ2-1; maybe TRBD2 (5 bases). Trimming pared 5 bases from V and 8 bases from J, leaving 16 bases between. This CDR3 region has 14 residues. Germline V gene sequence: CDR1 MDHEN, CDR2 SYDVKM. The CDR3 loop is CASSPLPGGDEQFF. As DNA, the CDR3 is TGTGCCAGCAGTCCTCTTCCAGGAGGCGATGAGCAGTTCTTC.

For this clone: Other DNA sequences in the sample encode the same CDR3. The chain is built from TRBV11-2 and TRBJ2-7; D call uncertain. V was pared by 0 bases and J by 7 bases, with 7 bases between. This CDR3 contains 12 residues. CDR1 and CDR2 from the germline V gene are SGHAT and FQNNGV. The CDR3 region is CASSLDHGEQYF. The CDR3 nucleotides read TGTGCCAGCAGCTTAGATCATGGGGAGCAGTACTTC.

This clone came up once. This chain uses TRBV15 with TRBJ2-5; unclear D gene. The CDR3 has 15 amino acids. Germline CDR1 and CDR2: LNHNV and YYDKDF (reference sequence). Trimming removed 1 base at V and 0 bases at J, with 9 bases between. This CDR3 is CATSRGEPYQETQYF. The DNA of the CDR3 is TGTGCCACCAGCAGAGGCGAACCGTACCAAGAGACCCAGTACTTC.

The chain links TRBV5-1 to TRBJ1-1; TRBD1 matches at 7 bases. There are 18 residues in the CDR3. After removal of 2 bases from V and 3 bases from J, the junction contained 16 bases not matched to a gene. Germline values: CDR1 SGHRS, CDR2 YFSETQ. Here the CDR3 DNA reads TGCGCCAGCAGCTTAGGGGGCGACAGGGAAGGTCAGGACACTGAAGCTTTCTTT. This translates into CASSLGGDREGQDTEAFF.

This chain uses TRBV10-2 with TRBJ1-2; tentatively, D is TRBD1 (6 bases). Trimming took 3 bases from V and 4 from J, leaving 12 bases between them. This CDR3 is built from 14 residues. Germline CDR1 reads WSHSY; CDR2 reads SAAADI. The CDR3 DNA is TGCGCCAGCAGTGATTCAGGGGACGGCTATGGCTACACCTTC. The encoded protein is CASSDSGDGYGYTF.

Regarding this clone: One junction end disagrees with the germline gene, perhaps due to a read error. The CDR3 DNA follows: TGTGCCAGCAATGAGATCCCCTTC. Amino acids: CASNEIPF. This sequence joins TRBV28 and TRBJ2-7; no firm D call. From germline, CDR1 is MDHEN and CDR2 SYDVKM. This CDR3 comprises 8 residues.

The rearrangement links TRBV4-1 to TRBJ1-1; TRBD1 is a possible D gene (6 bases). The germline V and J ends were trimmed by 3 bases and 1 base, with 9 bases remaining between them. Germline V lookup: CDR1 MGHRA, CDR2 YSYEKL. This CDR3 is 14 amino acids long. The CDR3 DNA follows: TGCGCCAGCAGCCACCGGACAGCGAACACTGAAGCTTTCTTT. It is translated as CASSHRTANTEAFF.